This TCR beta chain was retrieved from a study of T-cell reconstitution after alpha-beta-depleted transplantation in children. This clonotype was picked up a small number of times. Looked up from germline, CDR1 is SGHAT and CDR2 is FQNNGV. With 0 bases removed from V and 1 base from J, the gap between germline ends came to 13 bases. The CDR3 runs to 18 residues. Molecular barcoding with unique molecular identifiers was used for the TCRbeta library. A single record per CDR3 protein comes from TCRdb applying MiXCR to the PCR reads. The sample lists about 360,000 distinct CDR3 sequences; roughly 14% were seen once.

The rearrangement uses TRBV11-2 and TRBJ1-6; D might be TRBD1 (5 bases). Material: PBMCs, obtained from the stem cell graft. The sequence derives from a human donor who donated a stem cell graft to a child with Fanconi anemia. CDR3 coding DNA: TGTGCCAGCAGCTTAGATGGTGAGGGGAGTTCCTATAATTCACCCCTCCACTTT. It is translated as CASSLDGEGSSYNSPLHF.